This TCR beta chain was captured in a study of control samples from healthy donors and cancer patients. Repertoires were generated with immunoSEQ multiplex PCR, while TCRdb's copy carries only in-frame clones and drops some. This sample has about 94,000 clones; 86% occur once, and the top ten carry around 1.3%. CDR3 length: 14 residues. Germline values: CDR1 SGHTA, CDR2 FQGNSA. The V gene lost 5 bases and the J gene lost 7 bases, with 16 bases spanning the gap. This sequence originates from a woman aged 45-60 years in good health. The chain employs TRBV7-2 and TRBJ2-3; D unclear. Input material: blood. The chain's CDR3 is CASSPSYTDHTQYF. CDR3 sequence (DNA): TGTGCCAGCAGCCCGTCCTACACCGACCATACGCAGTATTTT.